Below, one T cell receptor beta chain is given with its context. As yet, its antigen is unknown. V lost 1 base, J lost 2 bases, and 14 bases lay in between. The CDR3 is 17 residues long. The V gene's germline CDR1 is MGHRA and CDR2 YSYEKL. This record belongs to a study of post-analysis software for immune sequencing data. Study-level information: Patients with relapsing-remitting, secondary progressive and progressive-relapsing multiple sclerosis courses were all represented.

TCR beta cDNA libraries included unique molecular identifiers. A single record per CDR3 protein comes from TCRdb applying MiXCR to the PCR reads. Of roughly 620,000 distinct CDR3 sequences in the sample, around 44% were seen once. Overall study results and limits: The study found TRBV5-6, TRBV5-1 and TRBV20-1 among four to six TRBV segments more frequent in patients than controls.

The clonotype comes from a girl between 10 and 17 years old with multiple sclerosis. The sample consisted of blood. The gene calls are TRBV4-1 and TRBJ2-2, with D unresolved. DNA for the CDR3: TGCGCCAGCAGCCAAGTACCGGGCAACACAAACACCGGGGAGCTGTTTTTT. Residues: CASSQVPGNTNTGELFF.